Listed here are 27 T cell receptor beta chains from one sample, sequenced in a study of regulatory T cells in long-lasting Graves disease. Sequencing libraries for TCR beta were prepared with iRepertoire HTBI primers and Arm-PCR of CDR3 regions. A single record per CDR3 protein comes from TCRdb applying MiXCR to the multiplex PCR reads. The profile shows 250,000 to 400,000 distinct CDR3 sequences, more than 15% of them singletons. Time point given: newly diagnosed GD, antithyroid drugs for less than 3 months. After RNA was extracted from PBMCs, the TCR library was made from it. Sequences were derived from peripheral blood mononuclear cells (PBMCs), sampled at new diagnosis, from a patient treated with antithyroid drugs. These receptors came from a female donor with Graves disease.

This clonotype was observed at least ten times. J is TRBJ1-4 and V is TRBV27, with TRBD1 identical over 9 bases. The CDR3 has 14 amino acids. J lost 6 bases, V lost 5 bases, and 4 bases had no gene match. Germline V lookup: CDR1 MNHEY, CDR2 SMNVEV (reference sequence). DNA for the CDR3: TGTGCCAGCAGTAACAGGGGGCAGTATGAAAAACTGTTTTTT. Amino acids: CASSNRGQYEKLFF.

This clonotype was seen repeatedly, ten times or more. V gene TRBV12-3 or TRBV12-4 combines with J gene TRBJ2-7, with 10 bases fitting TRBD1. The CDR3 runs 13 residues. V trimming: 6 bases; J trimming: 6 bases; junction bases outside the gene matches: 5. In nucleotides, the CDR3 is TGTGCCAGCAGCCCGGGACAGGGGAGCGAGCAGTACTTC. Protein product: CASSPGQGSEQYF.

In this sample, this clonotype turned up many times. The chain has TRBV7-9 and TRBJ1-2; D is perhaps TRBD1 (6 bases). The CDR3 is 16 residues long. Germline V gene data show CDR1 as SEHNR and CDR2 as FQNEAQ (reference sequence). The germline V and J ends were trimmed by 2 bases and 8 bases, with 21 bases remaining between them. The CDR3 nucleotides read TGTGCCAGCAGCTTATTCCGAGAAGGGGGGCATAGAGGCTACACCTTC. It translates to CASSLFREGGHRGYTF.

This clonotype was counted a few times. V is TRBV29-1 and J is TRBJ2-1; TRBD2 agrees at 9 bases. V trimming: 6 bases; J trimming: 7 bases; junction bases outside the gene matches: 13. This CDR3 contains 15 residues. Germline CDR1 is SQVTM and CDR2 is ANQGSEA. The CDR3 nucleotides are TGCAGCGTCGCCTACGGCGGGAGGGAGGGGAATGAGCAGTTCTTC. Its translation: CSVAYGGREGNEQFF.

At least ten counts were recorded for this clonotype. This sequence joins TRBV10-2 and TRBJ2-7; 9 nucleotides line up with TRBD2. Germline V gene data show CDR1 as WSHSY and CDR2 as SAAADI. The CDR3 runs to 16 residues. J lost 3 bases, V lost 4 bases, and 10 bases had no gene match. CDR3 in amino acids: CASSGRLAGNLYEQYF. CDR3 in DNA: TGCGCCAGCAGTGGAAGGCTAGCGGGAAACCTCTACGAGCAGTACTTC.

This chain joins TRBV20-1 and TRBJ2-1; 8 nucleotides match TRBD2. The CDR3 loop spans 12 amino acids. CDR1 is DFQATT, CDR2 SNEGSKA, per germline (reference sequence). The V segment lost 5 bases and the J segment 7 bases; nucleotides outside the gene matches: 4. The CDR3 loop reads CSAATSVNEQFF. The CDR3 nucleotides are TGCAGTGCTGCGACTAGCGTTAATGAGCAGTTCTTC.

The chain carries TRBV5-8 and TRBJ2-7, with TRBD2 matching over 9 bases. Germline values: CDR1 SGHTS, CDR2 YDEGEE. CDR3 size: 14 residues. Losses at the gene ends were 2 bases for V and 2 bases for J; bases not matched to a gene: 2. The chain's CDR3 is CASSLLAGPYEQYF. The CDR3 region has the DNA TGTGCCAGCAGCTTACTAGCGGGCCCCTACGAGCAGTACTTC.

The chain combines TRBV11-3 with TRBJ2-3; tentatively, D is TRBD2 (5 bases). CDR3 length: 16 residues. The V gene's germline CDR1 is SGHNT and CDR2 YENEEA. Trimming left V 6 bases short and J 3 bases short, with 19 bases between. CDR3 DNA sequence: TGTGCCAGCAGTCCCCTAGGCGAGAGGAGGACAGATACGCAGTATTTT. It is translated as CASSPLGERRTDTQYF.

In this sample, this clonotype turned up many times. The V gene is TRBV5-1, the J gene TRBJ2-1; 8 bases fit TRBD2. CDR3 length equals 17 residues. Germline V gene sequence: CDR1 SGHRS, CDR2 YFSETQ. Germline trimming cut 5 bases from V and 0 bases from J; bases unmatched to any gene: 10. The DNA of the CDR3 is TGCGCCAGCAGGATTAGCGGGGCTTCAGACTCCTACAATGAGCAGTTCTTC. It encodes CASRISGASDSYNEQFF. The full variable domain, in which reference TRBV5-1 and TRBJ2-1 provide the parts outside the CDR3, is KAGVTQTPRYLIKTRGQQVTLSCSPISGHRSVSWYQQTPGQGLQFLFEYFSETQRNKGNFPGRFSGRQFSNSRSEMNVSTLELGDSALYLCASRISGASDSYNEQFFGPGTRLTVL.

This clonotype was counted many times. The chain couples TRBV19 to TRBJ2-6, with TRBD2 matching over 10 bases. The germline gives CDR1 LNHDA, CDR2 SQIVND (reference sequence). This CDR3 has 19 residues. The V segment lost 6 bases and the J segment 4 bases; nucleotides outside the gene matches: 15. The CDR3 region is CASRVFLAGVMRGANVLTF. CDR3 coding DNA: TGTGCCAGTAGAGTCTTCCTAGCGGGAGTTATGCGAGGGGCCAACGTCCTGACTTTC.

This clonotype was counted at least ten times. The V gene is TRBV27, the J gene TRBJ2-3; unclear D gene. Trimming cost V 6 bases and J 5 bases, with 6 bases left between them. The length of the CDR3 is 11 residues. CDR1 and CDR2 from the germline V gene are MNHEY and SMNVEV (reference sequence). DNA for the CDR3: TGTGCCAGCAGCTTACAAGATACGCAGTATTTT. Translation gives CASSLQDTQYF.

There are many counts of this clonotype. J is TRBJ2-1 and V is TRBV3-1; 7 bases align to TRBD1. From germline, CDR1 is LGHDT and CDR2 YNNKEL (reference sequence). V was clipped by 4 bases and J by 5 bases; unmatched bases: 5. CDR3 size: 14 residues. The CDR3 sequence: CASSPWQGDNEQFF. The CDR3 DNA is TGTGCCAGCAGCCCGTGGCAGGGGGACAATGAGCAGTTCTTC.

A few counts support this clonotype. This chain links TRBV10-3 with TRBJ2-7; the D is unclear. This CDR3 spans 13 amino acids. Trimming stripped 2 bases from V and 2 bases from J, with 7 bases between. Per germline, CDR1 ENHRY and CDR2 SYGVKD. CDR3: CAISEAGTYEQYF. The CDR3, as DNA: TGTGCCATCAGTGAGGCTGGTACCTACGAGCAGTACTTC.

This chain links TRBV2 with TRBJ1-6; TRBD1 aligns across 8 bases. J was trimmed by 10 bases and V by 4 bases; bases with no gene match: 9. CDR3 size: 15 residues. Germline CDR1 reads SNHLY; CDR2 reads FYNNEI. CDR3 in DNA: TGTGCCAGCAGTGTTGGACAGGGCGAGTCGTCACCCCTCCACTTT. Its protein product is CASSVGQGESSPLHF.

This clonotype was found many times. This sequence joins TRBV10-3 and TRBJ1-2, with unresolved D. Germline CDR1 ENHRY, CDR2 SYGVKD. Trimming cost V 3 bases and J 8 bases, with 28 bases left between them. The CDR3 is 18 amino acids. In DNA form, the CDR3 reads TGTGCCATCAGTGATATGAAGGGTCTAGATCGGGAGTCAAGCGGCTACACCTTC. It codes for CAISDMKGLDRESSGYTF.

This clonotype was observed a handful of times. The V gene is TRBV30, the J gene TRBJ2-7, with 12 positions matching TRBD2. CDR1 is GTSNPN, CDR2 SVGIG, per germline (reference sequence). This CDR3 comprises 15 residues. The V gene end was trimmed by 0 bases and the J gene end by 4 bases; junction bases not matched to a gene: 4. CDR3 protein: CAWSVGLAGGYEQYF. The CDR3 nucleotides are TGTGCCTGGAGTGTTGGGCTAGCGGGAGGGTACGAGCAGTACTTC.

The table lists this clonotype with a few counts. The V gene is TRBV19, the J gene TRBJ2-6; possible D gene TRBD2, 5 bases. The CDR3 length is 16 residues. V lost 2 bases to trimming and J lost 0 bases, with 8 bases between them. Germline CDR1 and CDR2: LNHDA and SQIVND (reference sequence). The CDR3 DNA reads TGTGCCAGTAGTATATACGGGAACTCTGGGGCCAACGTCCTGACTTTC. This gives the protein CASSIYGNSGANVLTF.

Concerning this clonotype: Being one base from a much bigger clone, this may be a read error. V gene TRBV6-1 combines with J gene TRBJ2-7; 10 nucleotides align to TRBD2. Germline V CDR1 and CDR2: MNHNS, SASEGT. The CDR3 totals 14 residues. The CDR3 nucleotides are TGTGCCGGCAGTCCCCTAGCGGGAGCCTACGAGCAGTACTTC. Translated, it gives CAGSPLAGAYEQYF.

This clonotype was seen repeatedly, ten times or more. The rearrangement links TRBV28 to TRBJ1-4; possibly TRBD1 for D (5 bases). Per germline, CDR1 MDHEN and CDR2 SYDVKM. V dropped 5 bases and J dropped 2 bases, with 12 bases sitting between them. This CDR3 comprises 15 residues. DNA for the CDR3: TGTGCCAGCAGTCTACGGGGACTCACTAATGAAAAACTGTTTTTT. This sequence encodes CASSLRGLTNEKLFF.

This chain uses TRBV29-1 with TRBJ2-1, with 8 bases identical to TRBD2. CDR1 is SQVTM, CDR2 ANQGSEA, per germline. V shed 1 base and J 0 bases; nucleotides not matched to a gene: 17. The CDR3 loop spans 20 amino acids. DNA of the CDR3: TGCAGCGTTGAAGGACGGGGTCGGGTAGCGGGGCCGAGCTCCTACAATGAGCAGTTCTTC. This encodes CSVEGRGRVAGPSSYNEQFF.

This clonotype occurred many times. The chain employs TRBV28 and TRBJ1-2; 7 nucleotides agree with TRBD1. CDR3 size: 13 residues. V was clipped by 1 base and J by 7 bases; unmatched bases: 3. Germline V gene data show CDR1 as MDHEN and CDR2 as SYDVKM. The CDR3 DNA sequence: TGTGCCAGCAGTTTATTAGGGGGCGGTGGCTACACCTTC. Its protein product is CASSLLGGGGYTF.

About this clonotype: With a much larger clone just one base away, this may be a read error. V gene TRBV15 combines with J gene TRBJ1-1, with D possibly being TRBD1 (5 bases). The CDR3 has 17 residues. Germline lookup yields CDR1 LNHNV and CDR2 YYDKDF (reference sequence). V dropped 7 bases and J dropped 3 bases, with 24 bases sitting between them. The CDR3 region is CATNRVGLGEDDTEAFF. The CDR3 DNA is TGTGCCACCAACCGAGTTGGGTTGGGGGAAGACGACACTGAAGCTTTCTTT.

The chain employs TRBV5-5 and TRBJ2-7; 9 bases match TRBD2. CDR1 is SGHKS, CDR2 YYEKEE, per germline (reference sequence). CDR3 length equals 15 residues. The V and J ends lost 3 bases and 5 bases, in that order; junction bases with no gene match: 9. CDR3 protein: CASSSGTSPPDEQYF. The CDR3 region has the DNA TGTGCCAGCAGCTCCGGGACTAGCCCCCCCGACGAGCAGTACTTC.

This clonotype was seen ten or more times. The gene calls are TRBV20-1 and TRBJ2-1; D not certain. The CDR3 consists of 12 residues. Germline lookup yields CDR1 DFQATT and CDR2 SNEGSKA (reference sequence). V was shortened by 4 bases and J by 8 bases, with 12 bases between the two germline ends. The DNA of the CDR3 is TGCAGTGCTACAGAAACAGAGGATGAGCAGTTCTTC. It is translated as CSATETEDEQFF.

Notes on this clonotype: A much larger clone lies one base from this, so it may be a read error. Here the CDR3 omits its conserved ending phenylalanine or tryptophan, so a read error is the likely source. The rearrangement links TRBV5-1 to TRBJ1-1, with 10 nucleotides matching TRBD1. Germline trimming cut 5 bases from V and 3 bases from J; bases unmatched to any gene: 10. The CDR3 length is 16 residues. CDR1 is SGHRS, CDR2 YFSETQ, per germline. CDR3 coding DNA: TGCGCCAGCAGTCCCGGGACAGGGGTTTGGGACACTGAAGCTTTCTCT. Amino acids: CASSPGTGVWDTEAFS.

This clonotype was counted many times. This sequence joins TRBV28 and TRBJ2-6; D ambiguous. CDR1 is MDHEN, CDR2 SYDVKM, per germline. The CDR3 has 18 amino acids. With 3 bases removed from V and 0 bases from J, the gap between germline ends came to 15 bases. CDR3 coding DNA: TGTGCCAGCAGTTTCTTCCCAAAAAGGAGCTCTGGGGCCAACGTCCTGACTTTC. This encodes CASSFFPKRSSGANVLTF.

Ten or more counts support this clonotype. The chain combines TRBV6-1 with TRBJ2-3; 12 nucleotides match TRBD2. Per the germline V gene, CDR1 is MNHNS and CDR2 is SASEGT. There are 16 residues in the CDR3. V lost 5 bases and J lost 4; bases outside the gene matches: 7. The CDR3 DNA sequence: TGTGCCAGCAGTCCTAGCGGGAGGGCCGTGGCAGATACGCAGTATTTT. Its protein is CASSPSGRAVADTQYF.